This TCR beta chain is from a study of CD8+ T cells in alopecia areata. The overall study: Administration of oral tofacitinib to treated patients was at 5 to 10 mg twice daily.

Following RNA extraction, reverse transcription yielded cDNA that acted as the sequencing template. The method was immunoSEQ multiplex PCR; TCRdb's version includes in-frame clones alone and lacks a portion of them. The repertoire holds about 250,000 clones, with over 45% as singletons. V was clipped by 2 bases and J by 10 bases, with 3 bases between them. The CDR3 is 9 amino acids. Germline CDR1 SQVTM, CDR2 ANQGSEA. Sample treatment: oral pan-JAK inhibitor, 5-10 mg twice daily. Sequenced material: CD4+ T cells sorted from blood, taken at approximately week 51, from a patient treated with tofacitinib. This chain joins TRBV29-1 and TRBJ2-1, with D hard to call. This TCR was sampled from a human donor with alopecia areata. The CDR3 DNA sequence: TGCAGCGTTGAACCCGAGCAGTTCTTC. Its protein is CSVEPEQFF.